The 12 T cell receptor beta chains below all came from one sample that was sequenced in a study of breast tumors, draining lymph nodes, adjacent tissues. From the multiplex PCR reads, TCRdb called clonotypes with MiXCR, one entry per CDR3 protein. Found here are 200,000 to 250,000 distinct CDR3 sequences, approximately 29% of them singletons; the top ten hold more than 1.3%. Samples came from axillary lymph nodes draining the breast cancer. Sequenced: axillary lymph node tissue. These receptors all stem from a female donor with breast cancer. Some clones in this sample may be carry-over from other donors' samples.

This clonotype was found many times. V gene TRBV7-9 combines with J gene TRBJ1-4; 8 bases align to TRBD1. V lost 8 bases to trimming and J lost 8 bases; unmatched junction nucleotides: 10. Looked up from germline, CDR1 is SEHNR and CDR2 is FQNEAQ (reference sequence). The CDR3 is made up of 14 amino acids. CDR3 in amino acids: CASGRTGSMEKLFF. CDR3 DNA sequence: TGTGCCAGCGGACGGACAGGGAGTATGGAAAAACTGTTTTTT.

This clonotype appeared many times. For the CDR3, the DNA is TGTGCCAGCAGCTCCAGGGGAAAGAGCTCCTACAATGAGCAGTTCTTC. Amino acid sequence: CASSSRGKSSYNEQFF. The rearrangement joins TRBV11-3 to TRBJ2-1; weak D call: TRBD1 (6 bases). The CDR3 contains 16 residues. From germline, CDR1 is SGHNT and CDR2 YENEEA. With 4 bases removed from V and 0 bases from J, the gap between germline ends came to 13 bases.

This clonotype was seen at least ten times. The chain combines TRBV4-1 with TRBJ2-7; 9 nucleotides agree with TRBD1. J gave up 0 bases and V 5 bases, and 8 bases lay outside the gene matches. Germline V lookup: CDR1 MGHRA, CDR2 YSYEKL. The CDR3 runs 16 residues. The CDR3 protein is CASSFARQGVSYEQYF. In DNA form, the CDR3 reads TGCGCCAGCAGCTTCGCCAGACAGGGGGTCTCCTACGAGCAGTACTTC.

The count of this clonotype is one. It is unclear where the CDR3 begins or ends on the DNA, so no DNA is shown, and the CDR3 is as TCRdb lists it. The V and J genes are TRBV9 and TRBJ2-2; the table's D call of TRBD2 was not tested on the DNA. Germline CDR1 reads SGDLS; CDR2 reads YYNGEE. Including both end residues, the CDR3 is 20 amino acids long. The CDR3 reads CACSASPDRGLAGGTGELFF.

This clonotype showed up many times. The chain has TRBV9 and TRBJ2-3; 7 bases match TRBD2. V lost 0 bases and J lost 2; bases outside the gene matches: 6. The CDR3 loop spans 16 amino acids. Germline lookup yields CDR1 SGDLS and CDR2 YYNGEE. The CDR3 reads CASSVDFSGYTDTQYF. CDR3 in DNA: TGTGCCAGCAGCGTAGATTTTAGCGGGTACACAGATACGCAGTATTTT.

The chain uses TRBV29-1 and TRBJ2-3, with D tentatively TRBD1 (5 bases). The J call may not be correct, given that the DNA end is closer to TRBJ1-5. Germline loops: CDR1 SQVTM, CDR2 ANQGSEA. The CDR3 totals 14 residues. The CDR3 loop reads CSVRGRYRTDTQHF. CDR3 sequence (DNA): TGCAGCGTCCGGGGCCGATACCGCACAGATACGCAGCATTTT.

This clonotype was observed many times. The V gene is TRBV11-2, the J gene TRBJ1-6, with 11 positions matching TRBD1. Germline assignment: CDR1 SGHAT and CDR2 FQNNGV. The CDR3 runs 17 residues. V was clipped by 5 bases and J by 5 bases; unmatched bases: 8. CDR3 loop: CASSLWPGQGDNSPLHF. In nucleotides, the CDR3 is TGTGCCAGCAGCCTATGGCCGGGACAGGGGGATAATTCACCCCTCCACTTT.

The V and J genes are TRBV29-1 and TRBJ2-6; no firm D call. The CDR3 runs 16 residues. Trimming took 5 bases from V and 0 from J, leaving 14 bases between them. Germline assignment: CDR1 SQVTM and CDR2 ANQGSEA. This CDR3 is CSVWVRSSSGANVLTF. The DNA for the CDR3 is TGCAGCGTTTGGGTTCGGTCTTCCTCTGGGGCCAACGTCCTGACTTTC. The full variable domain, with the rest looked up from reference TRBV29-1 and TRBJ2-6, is SAVISQKPSRDICQRGTSLTIQCQVDSQVTMMFWYRQQPGQSLTLIATANQGSEATYESGFVIDKFPISRPNLTFSTLTVSNMSPEDSSIYLCSVWVRSSSGANVLTFGAGSRLTVL.

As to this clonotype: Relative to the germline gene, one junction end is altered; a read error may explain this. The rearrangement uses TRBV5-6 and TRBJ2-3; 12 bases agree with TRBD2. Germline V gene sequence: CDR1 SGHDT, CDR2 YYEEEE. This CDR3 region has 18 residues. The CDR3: CASSLLSSTSGSSDTQYF. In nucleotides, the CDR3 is TGTGCCAGCAGCTTGCTGAGTTCGACTAGCGGGAGCTCAGACACGCAGTATTTT.

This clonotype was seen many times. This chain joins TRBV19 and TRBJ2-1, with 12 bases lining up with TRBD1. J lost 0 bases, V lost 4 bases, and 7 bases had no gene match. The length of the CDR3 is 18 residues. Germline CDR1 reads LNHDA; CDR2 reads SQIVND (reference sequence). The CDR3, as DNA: TGTGCCAGTAGTAGCCGGGACAGGGGGCCGAGCTCCTACAATGAGCAGTTCTTC. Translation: CASSSRDRGPSSYNEQFF.

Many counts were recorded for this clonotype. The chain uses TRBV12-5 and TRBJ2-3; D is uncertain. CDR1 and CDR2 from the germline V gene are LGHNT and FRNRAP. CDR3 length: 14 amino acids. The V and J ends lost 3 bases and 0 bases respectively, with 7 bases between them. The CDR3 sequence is CASGLAESTDTQYF. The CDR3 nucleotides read TGTGCTAGTGGTTTAGCAGAGAGCACAGATACGCAGTATTTT.

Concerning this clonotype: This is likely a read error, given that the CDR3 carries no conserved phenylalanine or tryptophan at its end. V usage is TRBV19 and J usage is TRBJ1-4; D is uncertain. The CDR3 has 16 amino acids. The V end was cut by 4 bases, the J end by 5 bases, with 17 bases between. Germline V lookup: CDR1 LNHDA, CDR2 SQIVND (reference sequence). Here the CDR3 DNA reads TGTGCCAGTAGTACAGCCCCGGGAGCGGCGAATGAAAAACTGTTTTCT. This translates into CASSTAPGAANEKLFS.